This T cell receptor beta chain was sequenced in a study of cytomegalovirus exposure and HLA in healthy donors. Study-level findings and limits: Across donors, presence/absence analyses took sequencing depth to be roughly uniform.

CDR1 and CDR2 (germline): MNHNS, SASEGT. The CDR3 is 12 residues long. V was pared by 3 bases and J by 3 bases, with 6 bases between. PCR was performed using 60 Vbeta and 13 Jbeta primers. Clones were sequenced by immunoSEQ multiplex PCR, and TCRdb holds only the in-frame ones, with some missing. The sample carries around 140,000 clones, less than 90% recorded once. Concerning this clone itself: Antigen specificity is unknown.

Sequencing was performed on PBMCs. The receptor's source is a man in his forties or fifties in good health and CMV-seronegative. The V call is TRBV6-1, the J call TRBJ2-7, with D unresolved. The CDR3 DNA reads as TGTGCCAGCAGTGAGTCCCGCTACGAGCAGTACTTC. Protein: CASSESRYEQYF.